This TCR beta chain was recorded in a study of blood T cell repertoires in COVID-19. The CDR3 is made up of 15 amino acids. Germline V lookup: CDR1 SEHNR, CDR2 FQNEAQ (reference sequence). Trimming removed 5 bases from V and 2 bases from J; junction bases left unmatched: 7. Original data processing: From reference gene primer amplification, estimates of nucleated cell counts were derived. The assay was immunoSEQ multiplex PCR, and TCRdb's table has in-frame clones only and misses some. That table is the source of V, J and clone size, and D and trimming were worked out from the DNA. The top ten clones hold over 4% of a sample with more than 200,000 clones, around 86% of them seen once.

The TCR comes from a woman aged 60 to 75 with COVID-19, enrolled during active disease. The chain links TRBV7-9 to TRBJ2-7; 9 bases line up with TRBD1. Sequencing was performed on peripheral blood. For the CDR3, the DNA is TGTGCCAGCAGCAGATTTGGGGACAGGGCCTACGAGCAGTACTTC. This sequence encodes CASSRFGDRAYEQYF.